The 23 T cell receptor beta chains in this list originate from one sample, sequenced in a study of blood T cell repertoires in COVID-19. Only in-frame clones appear in the TCRdb table, and some are missing; sequencing was by immunoSEQ multiplex PCR. The data contain 80,000 to 95,000 clones, approximately 84% of them singletons. Sequenced: peripheral blood. The receptors shown here come from a man aged 80 or over with active or convalescent COVID-19.

The genes are TRBV9 and TRBJ1-2; D gene unclear. There are 14 residues in the CDR3. V dropped 0 bases and J dropped 4 bases, with 10 bases sitting between them. Per the germline V gene, CDR1 is SGDLS and CDR2 is YYNGEE. CDR3 protein: CASSVEEVSYGYTF. The CDR3 DNA is TGTGCCAGCAGCGTAGAAGAGGTGTCCTATGGCTACACCTTC.

The count of this clone is one. CDR3 amino acids: CASSLDRQETQYF. DNA of the CDR3: TGTGCCAGCTCACTGGACAGGCAAGAGACCCAGTACTTC. The chain recombines TRBV18 with TRBJ2-5; TRBD1 aligns across 7 bases. The V segment lost 4 bases and the J segment 2 bases; nucleotides outside the gene matches: 1. CDR3 length: 13 residues. Germline CDR1 reads KGHSH; CDR2 reads LQKENI.

V is TRBV5-6 and J is TRBJ2-3; 7 bases are shared with TRBD1. J lost 2 bases, V lost 1 base, and 1 base had no gene match. Germline-derived CDR1 and CDR2 are SGHDT and YYEEEE. The CDR3 is 14 amino acids. The CDR3 nucleotides are TGTGCCAGCAGCTTGCAGGGGGTCACAGATACGCAGTATTTT. This codes for CASSLQGVTDTQYF.

The chain links TRBV7-9 to TRBJ1-1; D is undetermined. The V end was cut by 5 bases, the J end by 0 bases, with 13 bases between. CDR3 length equals 15 residues. Germline V CDR1 and CDR2: SEHNR, FQNEAQ (reference sequence). The CDR3 sequence is CASSKRSGLNTEAFF. Written as DNA, the CDR3 is TGTGCCAGCAGCAAAAGGTCAGGTCTGAACACTGAAGCTTTCTTT.

V usage is TRBV19 and J usage is TRBJ1-4; TRBD1 matches at 7 bases. The CDR3 is 15 residues long. The junction had 3 bases not matched to a gene; V was cut back by 1 base and J by 4 bases. The germline V gene encodes CDR1 LNHDA and CDR2 SQIVND (reference sequence). In DNA, the CDR3 is TGTGCCAGTAGTATAGCGGGACAGAGTAATGAAAAACTGTTTTTT. Translated, it gives CASSIAGQSNEKLFF.

This clone has a handful of counts. The rearrangement uses TRBV7-9 and TRBJ2-2; TRBD1 matches at 8 bases. J lost 4 bases, V lost 5 bases, and 9 bases had no gene match. The CDR3 sequence is 16 residues long. Germline V lookup: CDR1 SEHNR, CDR2 FQNEAQ (reference sequence). Written as DNA, the CDR3 is TGTGCCAGCAGCCCTTCAGGGGGCGCGGTCACCGGGGAGCTGTTTTTT. Translation gives CASSPSGGAVTGELFF.

The CDR3 DNA reads as TGTGCCAGCAGTGAGATGGATACGCAGTATTTT. It encodes CASSEMDTQYF. V usage is TRBV12-3 or TRBV12-4 and J usage is TRBJ2-3, with unresolved D. This CDR3 has 11 amino acids. The V end was cut by 5 bases, the J end by 6 bases, with 6 bases between.

This clone was seen just once. This chain uses TRBV4-3 with TRBJ1-2; TRBD1 aligns across 9 bases. Germline V gene sequence: CDR1 LGHNA, CDR2 YSLEER. The CDR3 sequence is 17 residues long. J was trimmed by 6 bases and V by 3 bases; bases with no gene match: 14. The CDR3, as DNA: TGCGCCAGCAGCCAGGTCAGGGGGACAGGGTCTTTCGATGGCTACACCTTC. This gives the protein CASSQVRGTGSFDGYTF.

V is TRBV5-4 and J is TRBJ2-3; maybe TRBD1 (5 bases). The germline V gene has CDR1 SGHNT and CDR2 YYREEE (reference sequence). This CDR3 is built from 13 residues. V gave up 0 bases and J gave up 4 bases, with 6 bases separating them. CDR3 bases: TGTGCCAGCAGCTTGGCAGGGTCAGATACGCAGTATTTT. Its translation is CASSLAGSDTQYF.

The chain has TRBV25-1 and TRBJ2-6; D might be TRBD1 (6 bases). This CDR3 comprises 15 residues. V was trimmed by 7 bases and J by 4 bases, leaving 14 bases between them. CDR1 and CDR2 (germline): MGHDK, SYGVNS. Here the CDR3 DNA reads TGTGCCAGCACCGAGGGGGTAAGGGGGGCCAACGTCCTGACTTTC. Residues: CASTEGVRGANVLTF.

V and J are TRBV24-1 and TRBJ2-1; TRBD1 might be the D (7 bases). Germline values: CDR1 KGHDR, CDR2 SFDVKD. V lost 4 bases and J 7 bases, leaving 19 bases between the germline ends. This CDR3 region has 16 residues. CDR3 loop: CATSDPRQGGTNEQFF. CDR3 DNA: TGTGCCACCAGTGACCCCAGGCAGGGGGGCACGAATGAGCAGTTCTTC.

The chain has TRBV28 and TRBJ1-5; 7 bases line up with TRBD1. Germline-derived CDR1 and CDR2 are MDHEN and SYDVKM. This CDR3 contains 18 residues. The junction had 14 bases not matched to a gene; V was cut back by 3 bases and J by 3 bases. CDR3 nucleotides: TGTGCCAGCAGTTTCGGGGACAGCCCCTTAACTAACAATCAGCCCCAGCATTTT. As protein: CASSFGDSPLTNNQPQHF. Drawing the rest from reference TRBV28 and TRBJ1-5, the complete variable domain is DVKVTQSSRYLVKRTGEKVFLECVQDMDHENMFWYRQDPGLGLRLIYFSYDVKMKEKGDIPEGYSVSREKKERFSLILESASTNQTSMYLCASSFGDSPLTNNQPQHFGDGTRLSIL.

This clone has a handful of counts. V gene TRBV6-5 combines with J gene TRBJ1-5, with TRBD1 matching 7 bases. With V trimmed by 6 bases and J by 5 bases, 7 bases remained unmatched. This CDR3 is built from 14 residues. Germline CDR1 MNHEY, CDR2 SVGAGI. The chain's CDR3 is CASRKDRRDQPQHF. Written as DNA, the CDR3 is TGTGCCAGCAGAAAGGACAGGAGGGATCAGCCCCAGCATTTT.

In this sample, this clone turned up a few times. V gene TRBV5-6 combines with J gene TRBJ1-1; 10 bases are a match to TRBD1. Unmatched junction bases numbered 9, after V lost 4 bases and J lost 3 bases. The CDR3 has 16 amino acids. CDR1 is SGHDT, CDR2 YYEEEE, per germline. The CDR3 DNA reads TGTGCCAGCAGCCTGGGGACAGGGGCAGGCGACACTGAAGCTTTCTTT. Translated, it gives CASSLGTGAGDTEAFF. Full variable domain (remainder filled in from reference TRBV5-6 and TRBJ1-1): DAGVTQSPTHLIKTRGQQVTLRCSPKSGHDTVSWYQQALGQGPQFIFQYYEEEERQRGNFPDRFSGHQFPNYSSELNVNALLLGDSALYLCASSLGTGAGDTEAFFGQGTRLTVV.

This clone has only a few counts. The J gene is TRBJ2-7, the V gene TRBV7-9, with 12 positions matching TRBD2. With V trimmed by 0 bases and J by 7 bases, 1 base remained unmatched. This CDR3 is 14 amino acids long. CDR1 SEHNR and CDR2 FQNEAQ come from the germline V gene (reference sequence). The CDR3 coding sequence is TGTGCCAGCAGCTTAGCCGGACTAGCGGGGGAGCAGTACTTC. It codes for CASSLAGLAGEQYF.

V usage is TRBV7-8 and J usage is TRBJ2-5; 8 bases match TRBD1. The germline gives CDR1 SGHVS, CDR2 FQNEAQ. V lost 1 base to trimming and J lost 3 bases; unmatched junction nucleotides: 7. The CDR3 spans 16 residues. DNA for the CDR3: TGTGCCAGCAGCTTAGTTGGACAGGGTAAAGAAGAGACCCAGTACTTC. Protein product: CASSLVGQGKEETQYF. The full variable domain, in which reference TRBV7-8 and TRBJ2-5 provide the parts outside the CDR3, is GAGVSQSPRYKVAKRGQDVALRCDPISGHVSLFWYQQALGQGPEFLTYFQNEAQLDKSGLPSDRFFAERPEGSVSTLKIQRTQQEDSAVYLCASSLVGQGKEETQYFGPGTRLLVL.

The chain couples TRBV5-4 to TRBJ2-2, with D tentatively TRBD1 (6 bases). This CDR3 spans 17 amino acids. The V gene's germline CDR1 is SGHNT and CDR2 YYREEE (reference sequence). V lost 4 bases, J lost 0 bases, and 16 bases lay in between. In nucleotides, the CDR3 is TGTGCCAGCAGCCCCGAGGCCCGACAGGCGAACACCGGGGAGCTGTTTTTT. Translating gives CASSPEARQANTGELFF.

This rearrangement joins TRBV10-1 to TRBJ1-1; the match to TRBD1 covers 7 bases. Germline V CDR1 and CDR2: WNHNN, SYGVQD (reference sequence). Trimming removed 6 bases from V and 6 bases from J; junction bases left unmatched: 7. The CDR3 has 13 amino acids. The CDR3 reads CASRPTGAPEAFF. In DNA form, the CDR3 reads TGCGCCAGCAGACCTACAGGGGCCCCTGAAGCTTTCTTT.

The chain carries TRBV10-1 and TRBJ2-7, with 7 bases fitting TRBD1. The V gene end was trimmed by 6 bases and the J gene end by 0 bases; junction bases not matched to a gene: 14. In germline, CDR1 is WNHNN, CDR2 SYGVQD (reference sequence). This CDR3 is 17 amino acids long. The CDR3 is CASSPGSGGPSSYEQYF. CDR3 bases: TGCGCCAGCAGCCCCGGATCAGGGGGTCCAAGCTCCTACGAGCAGTACTTC.

The chain employs TRBV28 and TRBJ1-4; 8 bases agree with TRBD1. Germline CDR1 and CDR2: MDHEN and SYDVKM. The CDR3 runs to 14 residues. The ends lost 5 bases at V and 4 bases at J; junction bases unmatched: 3. As DNA, the CDR3 is TGTGCCAGCAGTAGACAGGGGTATAATGAAAAACTGTTTTTT. Its protein product is CASSRQGYNEKLFF.

This clone occurred many times. The rearrangement uses TRBV3-1 (or the pseudogene TRBV3-2) and TRBJ1-3; D is perhaps TRBD1 (6 bases). Germline V gene sequence: CDR1 LGHDT, CDR2 YNNKEL (reference sequence). Trimming cost V 4 bases and J 4 bases, with 11 bases left between them. This CDR3 has 14 amino acids. CDR3 DNA sequence: TGTGCCAGCAGCCCGGACAGTTACGGAAACACCATATATTTT. Its protein product is CASSPDSYGNTIYF.

This clone was counted many times. The V and J genes are TRBV5-1 and TRBJ2-1; 9 bases map to TRBD1. Germline V lookup: CDR1 SGHRS, CDR2 YFSETQ. V gave up 2 bases and J gave up 2 bases; unmatched junction bases: 5. The CDR3 runs to 16 residues. The CDR3 is CASSLAWTGAYNEQFF. CDR3 sequence (DNA): TGCGCCAGCAGCTTAGCTTGGACAGGGGCCTACAATGAGCAGTTCTTC.

The chain is built from TRBV6-5 and TRBJ1-1; D is perhaps TRBD1 (6 bases). CDR1 is MNHEY and CDR2 is SVGAGI in the germline V gene. The CDR3 has 12 residues. Trimming pared 5 bases from V and 6 bases from J, leaving 10 bases between. CDR3 region: CASSREGAEAFF. The CDR3 DNA follows: TGTGCCAGCAGTAGGGAGGGGGCTGAAGCTTTCTTT.